Listed here is a single TCR beta chain. Its cognate antigen is unknown. Unique molecular identifiers had been added to the TCR beta cDNA libraries. TCRdb analysed the PCR reads with MiXCR anew, one entry per CDR3 protein. The sample gives more than 450,000 distinct CDR3 sequences, roughly 34% of which show up once; around 5.9% is in the top ten. Per the germline V gene, CDR1 is SGDLS and CDR2 is YYNGEE. The CDR3 runs 16 residues. Germline trimming cut 0 bases from V and 4 bases from J; bases unmatched to any gene: 4. This entry is derived from a study of post-analysis software for immune sequencing data. Study conclusions and caveats: Patients used a handful of TRBV segments, including TRBV5-6, TRBV5-1 and TRBV20-1, more often than controls.

What was sequenced was blood. This sequence was found in a girl aged 2-17 years with multiple sclerosis. The V gene is TRBV9, the J gene TRBJ2-3, with 11 bases identical to TRBD2. The CDR3 DNA reads as TGTGCCAGCAGCGTAGGTTCTAGCGGGGGGTCAGATACGCAGTATTTT. This gives the protein CASSVGSSGGSDTQYF.